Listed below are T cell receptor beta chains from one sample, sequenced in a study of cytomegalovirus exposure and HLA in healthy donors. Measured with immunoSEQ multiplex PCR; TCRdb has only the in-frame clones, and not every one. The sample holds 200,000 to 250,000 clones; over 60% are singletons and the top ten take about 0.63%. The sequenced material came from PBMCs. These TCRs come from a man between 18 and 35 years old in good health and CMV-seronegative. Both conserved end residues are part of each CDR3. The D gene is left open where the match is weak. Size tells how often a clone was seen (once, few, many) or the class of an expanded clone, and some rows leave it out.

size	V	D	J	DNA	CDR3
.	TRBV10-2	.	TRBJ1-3	TGCGCCAGCTCCCGGGGGGTTGGAAACACCATATATTTT	CASSRGVGNTIYF
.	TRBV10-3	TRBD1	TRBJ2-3	TGTGCCATCAGTTTAAGACAGGGTTTCACAGATACGCAGTATTTT	CAISLRQGFTDTQYF
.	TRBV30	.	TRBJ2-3	TGTGCCTGGCTACCAAACACAGATACGCAGTATTTT	CAWLPNTDTQYF
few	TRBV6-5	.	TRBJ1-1	TGTGCCAGCAGTCGGGGGAACACTGAAGCTTTCTTT	CASSRGNTEAFF
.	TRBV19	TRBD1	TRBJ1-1	TGTGCCAGTAAAGGGACAGGGGATAGTCGGGTGCCGAACACTGAAGCTTTCTTT	CASKGTGDSRVPNTEAFF
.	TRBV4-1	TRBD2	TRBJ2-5	TGCGCCAGCAGCCAAGATTGGGGGGGGAGGGAGACCCAGTACTTC	CASSQDWGGRETQYF
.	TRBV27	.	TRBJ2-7	TGTGCCAGCAGTAACTATAACGTGACAGTGTCGAGCTCCTACGAGCAGTACTTC	CASSNYNVTVSSSYEQYF
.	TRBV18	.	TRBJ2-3	TGTGCCAGCTCACCACCGGGAGCAAGCACAGATACGCAGTATTTT	CASSPPGASTDTQYF
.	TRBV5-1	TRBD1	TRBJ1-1	TGCGCCAGCAAGGGACAGGGGGATACTGAAGCTTTCTTT	CASKGQGDTEAFF
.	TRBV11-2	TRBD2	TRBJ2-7	TGTGCCAGCAGCTTATTTTTAGCGGGACCCTTCGAGCAGTACTTC	CASSLFLAGPFEQYF
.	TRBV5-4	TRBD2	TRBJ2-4	TGTGCCAGCAGCTCATTGTGGGAGGGAGCCAAAAACATTCAGTACTTC	CASSSLWEGAKNIQYF
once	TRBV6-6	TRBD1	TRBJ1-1	TGTGCCAGCAGCCCCCGTTACAGGGGGCAGACTACTGAAGCTTTCTTT	CASSPRYRGQTTEAFF
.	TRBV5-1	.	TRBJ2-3	TGCGCCAGCAGCCCGGTAGAGGGAGCTGCAGATACGCAGTATTTT	CASSPVEGAADTQYF
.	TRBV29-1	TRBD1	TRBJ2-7	TGCAGCGTCCTCGGGACAGGGGTCGACGAGCAGTACTTC	CSVLGTGVDEQYF
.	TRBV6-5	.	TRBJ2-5	TGTGCCAGCAGGGCGGGCTACCAAGAGACCCAGTACTTC	CASRAGYQETQYF
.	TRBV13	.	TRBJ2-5	TGTGCCAGCAGCTCCGCCCTAAAGAACCAAGAGACCCAGTACTTC	CASSSALKNQETQYF
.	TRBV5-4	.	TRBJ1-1	TGTGCCAGCAGCTTGGCCGGGGAACCGAACGCTGAAGCTTTCTTT	CASSLAGEPNAEAFF
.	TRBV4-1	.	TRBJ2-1	TGCGCCAGCAGCCAAGAACCGCGGAACAATGAGCAGTTCTTC	CASSQEPRNNEQFF
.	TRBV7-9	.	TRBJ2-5	TGTTCCAGCAGCCCGGTGTACCAAGAGACCCAGTACTTC	CSSSPVYQETQYF
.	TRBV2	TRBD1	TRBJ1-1	TGTGCCAGCAGGGCGACAGGGAGGTTCACTGAAGCTTTCTTT	CASRATGRFTEAFF
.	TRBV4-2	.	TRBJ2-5	TGTGCCAGCAGCAGCGAGGCGACCCAGTACTTC	CASSSEATQYF
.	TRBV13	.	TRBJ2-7	TGTGCCAGCAGCCTCCTGACTAGTAGCGAGCAGTACTTC	CASSLLTSSEQYF
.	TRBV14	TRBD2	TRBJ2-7	TGTGCCAGCAGCGACGTAACTAGCGGCCTCGCCTACGAGCAGTACTTC	CASSDVTSGLAYEQYF
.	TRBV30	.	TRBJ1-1	TGTGCCTGGAGTGTAGGGGCAGGGATGTCTGAAGCTTTCTTT	CAWSVGAGMSEAFF
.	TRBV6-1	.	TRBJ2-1	TGTGCCAGCCAGGATGGGGGGACTCCCTACAATGAGCAGTTCTTC	CASQDGGTPYNEQFF
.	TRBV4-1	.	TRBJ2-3	TGCGCCAGCAGCCATCTTGGAGGTAGCACAGATACGCAGTATTTT	CASSHLGGSTDTQYF
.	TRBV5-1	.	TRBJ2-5	TGCGCCAGCAGCTTGGTGACTACCCAAGAGACCCAGTACTTC	CASSLVTTQETQYF
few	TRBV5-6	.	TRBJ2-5	TGTGCCAGCAGCCTAGATCAAGAGACCCAGTACTTC	CASSLDQETQYF
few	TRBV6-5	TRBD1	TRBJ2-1	TGTGCCAGCAGTCCCGGGACAGGGGTGGGAGGGCAGTTCTTC	CASSPGTGVGGQFF
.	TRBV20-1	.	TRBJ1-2	TGCAGTGCTAGCACTCCAGGGTTCCCCTTC	CSASTPGFPF
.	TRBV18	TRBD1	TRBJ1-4	TGTGCCAGCTCAAGGGACAGGGCCGGAGCTAATGAAAAACTGTTTTTT	CASSRDRAGANEKLFF
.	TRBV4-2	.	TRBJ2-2	TGTGCCAGCAGCCTAAAGTCAGAGAACACCGGGGAGCTGTTTTTT	CASSLKSENTGELFF
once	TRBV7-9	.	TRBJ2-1	TGTGCCAGCAGCCTCGGGTCTACTACCAATGAGCAGTTCTTC	CASSLGSTTNEQFF
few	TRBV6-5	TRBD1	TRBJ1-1	TGTGCCAGCAGCTTCCTCTACAGGGGGAGGACTGAAGCTTTCTTT	CASSFLYRGRTEAFF
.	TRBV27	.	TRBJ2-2	TGTGCCAGCAGCCCCTATTTGGGGGAGCTGTTTTTT	CASSPYLGELFF
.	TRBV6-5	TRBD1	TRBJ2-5	TGTGCCAGCAGCTCCCAGGGGGCGAGGGGAGAGACCCAGTACTTC	CASSSQGARGETQYF
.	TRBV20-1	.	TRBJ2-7	TGCAGTGCTAGCGTGCGAGAGCAGTACTTC	CSASVREQYF
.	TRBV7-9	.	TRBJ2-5	TGTGCCAGCAGCTCGAGCAGGGAAGAGACCCAGTACTTC	CASSSSREETQYF
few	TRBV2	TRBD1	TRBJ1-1	TGTGCCAGCACCCAGGGGGTGAACACTGAAGCTTTCTTT	CASTQGVNTEAFF
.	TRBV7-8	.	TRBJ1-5	TGTGCCAGCAGCTTAGTATGGTCAGACAATCAGCCCCAGCATTTT	CASSLVWSDNQPQHF